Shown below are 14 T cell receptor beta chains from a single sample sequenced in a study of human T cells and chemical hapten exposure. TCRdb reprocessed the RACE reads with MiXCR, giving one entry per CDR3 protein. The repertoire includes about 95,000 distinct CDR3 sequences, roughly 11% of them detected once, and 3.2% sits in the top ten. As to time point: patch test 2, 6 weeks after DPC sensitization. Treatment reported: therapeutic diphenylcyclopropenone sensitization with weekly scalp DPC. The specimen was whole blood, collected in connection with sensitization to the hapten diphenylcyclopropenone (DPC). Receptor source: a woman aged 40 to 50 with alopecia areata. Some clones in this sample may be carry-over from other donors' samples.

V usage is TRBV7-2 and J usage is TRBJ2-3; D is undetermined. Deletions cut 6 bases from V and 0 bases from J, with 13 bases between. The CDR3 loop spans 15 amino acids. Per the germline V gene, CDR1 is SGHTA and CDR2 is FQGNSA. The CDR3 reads CASSPFISSTDTQYF. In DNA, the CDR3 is TGTGCCAGCAGTCCATTCATATCAAGCACAGATACGCAGTATTTT.

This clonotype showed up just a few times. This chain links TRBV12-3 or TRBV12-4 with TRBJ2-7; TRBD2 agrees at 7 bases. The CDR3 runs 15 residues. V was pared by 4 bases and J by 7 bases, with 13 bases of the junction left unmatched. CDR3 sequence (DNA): TGTGCCAGCAGTTCAGGGATTGCGGGAGTGGGTGAGCAGTACTTC. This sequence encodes CASSSGIAGVGEQYF.

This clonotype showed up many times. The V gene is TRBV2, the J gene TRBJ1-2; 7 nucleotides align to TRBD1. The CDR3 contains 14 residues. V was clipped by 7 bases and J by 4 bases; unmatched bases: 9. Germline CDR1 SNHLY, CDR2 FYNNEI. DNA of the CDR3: TGTGCCAGCATCCGGGAGGGGGCCGGCTATGGCTACACCTTC. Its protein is CASIREGAGYGYTF.

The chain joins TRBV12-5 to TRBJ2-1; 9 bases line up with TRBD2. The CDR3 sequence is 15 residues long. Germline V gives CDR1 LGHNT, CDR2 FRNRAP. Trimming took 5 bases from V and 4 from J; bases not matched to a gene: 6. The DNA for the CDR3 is TGTGCTAGTGGTGCCGGTAGCGGGAGTTACAATGAGCAGTTCTTC. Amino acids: CASGAGSGSYNEQFF.

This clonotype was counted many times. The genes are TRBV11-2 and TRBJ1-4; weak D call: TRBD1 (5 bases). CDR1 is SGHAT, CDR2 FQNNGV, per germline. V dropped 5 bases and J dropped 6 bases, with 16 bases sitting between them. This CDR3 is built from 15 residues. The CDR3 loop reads CASSPGDGPDEKLFF. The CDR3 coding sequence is TGTGCCAGCAGCCCCGGGGACGGGCCAGATGAAAAACTGTTTTTT.

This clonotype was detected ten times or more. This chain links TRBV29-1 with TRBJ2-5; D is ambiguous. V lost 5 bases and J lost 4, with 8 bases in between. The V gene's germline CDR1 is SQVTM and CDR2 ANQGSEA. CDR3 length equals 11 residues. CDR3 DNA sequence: TGCAGCGTTTCTTGGGGAGAGACCCAGTACTTC. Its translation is CSVSWGETQYF.

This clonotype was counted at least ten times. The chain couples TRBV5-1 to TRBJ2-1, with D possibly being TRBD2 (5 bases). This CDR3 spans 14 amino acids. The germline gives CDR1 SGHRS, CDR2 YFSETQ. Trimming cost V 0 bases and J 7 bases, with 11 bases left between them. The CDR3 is CASSLGLATNEQFF. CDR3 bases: TGCGCCAGCAGCTTGGGCCTAGCTACGAATGAGCAGTTCTTC.

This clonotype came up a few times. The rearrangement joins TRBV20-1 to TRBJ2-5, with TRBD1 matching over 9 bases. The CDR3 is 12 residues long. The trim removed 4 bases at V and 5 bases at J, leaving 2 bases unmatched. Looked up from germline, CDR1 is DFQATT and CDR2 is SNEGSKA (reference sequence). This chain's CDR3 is CSAIDRGETQYF. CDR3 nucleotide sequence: TGCAGTGCTATCGACAGGGGGGAGACCCAGTACTTC.

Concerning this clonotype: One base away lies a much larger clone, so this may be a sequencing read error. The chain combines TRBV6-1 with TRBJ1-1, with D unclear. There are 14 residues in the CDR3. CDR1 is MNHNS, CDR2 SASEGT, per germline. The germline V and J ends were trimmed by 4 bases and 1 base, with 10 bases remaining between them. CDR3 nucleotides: TGTGCCAGCAGTGTTGGACGGACGAACACTGAAGCTTTCTTT. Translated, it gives CASSVGRTNTEAFF.

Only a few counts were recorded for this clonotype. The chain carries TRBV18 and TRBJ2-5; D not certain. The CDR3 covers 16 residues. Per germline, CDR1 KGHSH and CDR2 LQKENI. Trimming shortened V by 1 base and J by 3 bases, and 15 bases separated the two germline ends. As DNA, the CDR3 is TGTGCCAGCTCACCACTGATGTCTACCCAGAAAGAGACCCAGTACTTC. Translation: CASSPLMSTQKETQYF.

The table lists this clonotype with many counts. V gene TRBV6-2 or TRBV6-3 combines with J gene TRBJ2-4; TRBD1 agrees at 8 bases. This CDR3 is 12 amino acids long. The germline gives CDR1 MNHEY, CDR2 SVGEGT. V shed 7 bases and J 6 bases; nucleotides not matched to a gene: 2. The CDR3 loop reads CASTDRGNIQYF. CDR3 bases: TGTGCCAGCACCGACAGGGGAAACATTCAGTACTTC.

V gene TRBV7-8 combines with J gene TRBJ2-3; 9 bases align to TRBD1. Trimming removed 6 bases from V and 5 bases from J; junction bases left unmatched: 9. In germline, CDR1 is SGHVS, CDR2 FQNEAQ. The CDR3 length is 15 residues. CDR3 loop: CASSRGTGRIDTQYF. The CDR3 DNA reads TGTGCCAGCAGTAGAGGGACAGGGAGAATAGATACGCAGTATTTT.

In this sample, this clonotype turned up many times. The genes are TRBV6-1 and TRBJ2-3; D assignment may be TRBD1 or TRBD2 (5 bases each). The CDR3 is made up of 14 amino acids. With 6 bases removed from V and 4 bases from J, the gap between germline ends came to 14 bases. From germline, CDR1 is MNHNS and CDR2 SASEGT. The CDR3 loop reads CASSGASGADTQYF. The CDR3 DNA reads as TGTGCCAGCAGCGGGGCCTCCGGGGCAGATACGCAGTATTTT.

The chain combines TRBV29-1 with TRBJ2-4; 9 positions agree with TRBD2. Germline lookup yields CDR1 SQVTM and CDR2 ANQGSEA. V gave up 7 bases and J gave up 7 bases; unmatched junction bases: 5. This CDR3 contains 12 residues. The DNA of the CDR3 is TGCAGCGCTAGCGGGACCGAGAACATTCAGTACTTC. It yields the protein CSASGTENIQYF. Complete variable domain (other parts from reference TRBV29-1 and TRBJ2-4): SAVISQKPSRDICQRGTSLTIQCQVDSQVTMMFWYRQQPGQSLTLIATANQGSEATYESGFVIDKFPISRPNLTFSTLTVSNMSPEDSSIYLCSASGTENIQYFGAGTRLSVL.